This T cell receptor (beta chain) comes out of a study of CD8 T cells in Susac syndrome. TCR beta sequencing covered blood CD8+ and CD4+ T cells. The CD8+ and CD4+ T cells were negatively isolated, with the TEMRA cells enriched by FACS. RNA in amounts of roughly 0.5 to 1 ug was reverse transcribed with random hexamers. Amplification of TCR beta CDR3 spanned 54 Vbeta and 13 Jbeta via immunoSEQ multiplex PCR. MiXCR was run by TCRdb on the immunoSEQ multiplex PCR reads, yielding one entry per CDR3 protein. The table lists 50,000 or so distinct CDR3 sequences, 93% of them singletons. Deletions cut 0 bases from V and 8 bases from J, with 10 bases between. The CDR3 totals 14 residues. From germline, CDR1 is MGHRA and CDR2 YSYEKL.

The rearrangement uses TRBV4-1 and TRBJ1-4; the D is unclear. Sequenced: CD8+ T cells from PBMCs. The clonotype originates from a human donor with multiple sclerosis. This chain's CDR3 is CASSQDRGPEKLFF. The CDR3 DNA is TGCGCCAGCAGCCAAGATCGCGGACCAGAAAAACTGTTTTTT.